This is a list of T cell receptor beta chains from one sample in a study of OX40 agonist ivuxolimab in advanced cancers. Clones were sequenced by immunoSEQ multiplex PCR, and TCRdb holds only the in-frame ones, with some missing. Of approximately 52,000 clones listed, about 90% are singletons. Sequences were derived from CD4+ or CD8+ T cells sorted from blood, sampled in a trial of the OX40 agonist ivuxolimab. These receptor sequences come from an adult with an advanced solid tumor such as melanoma, head and neck, liver or kidney cancer. Each CDR3 is given with its conserved first and last residue. Fields, in order: V gene, D gene, clone size, J gene, CDR3 protein, CDR3 DNA. The D gene is left open where the match is weak. Only part of the rows carry a size: once, few, many, or a class if the clone is expanded.

TRBV27	-	-	TRBJ2-1	CASRTAFEQFF	TGTGCCAGCAGAACAGCGTTTGAGCAGTTCTTC
TRBV7-2	TRBD1	-	TRBJ1-4	CASSQPWGQGSEKLFF	TGTGCCAGCAGTCAACCCTGGGGACAGGGTTCTGAAAAACTGTTTTTT
TRBV7-8	TRBD1	-	TRBJ1-2	CASSFSPGQGIYGYTF	TGTGCCAGCAGCTTTTCACCGGGACAGGGAATTTATGGCTACACCTTC
TRBV28	TRBD2	-	TRBJ2-3	CASSPGTSGGHTQYF	TGTGCCAGCAGTCCTGGGACTAGCGGGGGTCATACGCAGTATTTT
TRBV27	-	-	TRBJ2-7	CASSADRGGTYEQYF	TGTGCCAGCAGTGCAGACAGGGGAGGGACCTACGAGCAGTACTTC
TRBV5-1	-	-	TRBJ2-7	CASSHGQSYEQYF	TGCGCCAGCAGCCACGGACAGTCCTACGAGCAGTACTTC
TRBV5-5	-	-	TRBJ1-2	CASSFGRTLSMAGTF	TGTGCCAGCAGCTTCGGACGGACCCTTTCTATGGCTGGTACCTTC
TRBV27	-	-	TRBJ1-4	CASSKNSQTFNEKLFF	TGTGCCAGCAGTAAGAACAGCCAGACATTTAATGAAAAACTGTTTTTT
TRBV4-3	-	-	TRBJ2-7	CASSPLDGSYEQYF	TGCGCCAGCAGCCCGCTTGACGGATCCTACGAGCAGTACTTC
TRBV5-4	TRBD2	once	TRBJ2-7	CASSPAGGYEQYF	TGTGCCAGCAGCCCAGCGGGGGGCTACGAGCAGTACTTC
TRBV7-6	-	-	TRBJ2-4	CASSLAPVRGLPKNIQYF	TGTGCCAGCAGCTTAGCACCAGTTCGGGGGCTTCCCAAAAACATTCAGTACTTC
TRBV27	TRBD1	-	TRBJ1-1	CASRAVDPDRGTEAFF	TGTGCCAGCAGGGCTGTAGATCCCGACAGGGGGACTGAAGCTTTCTTT
TRBV27	-	-	TRBJ2-5	CASSLIQGSETQYF	TGTGCCAGCAGTTTGATACAGGGCTCAGAGACCCAGTACTTC
TRBV7-9	-	few	TRBJ2-1	CASSVTSGDNEQFF	TGTGCCAGCAGCGTGACTAGTGGGGACAATGAGCAGTTCTTC
TRBV14	-	-	TRBJ2-6	CASSRQGIGANVLTF	TGTGCCAGCAGCCGGCAGGGGATCGGGGCCAACGTCCTGACTTTC
TRBV29-1	-	-	TRBJ1-4	CSVEDLEDNEKLFF	TGCAGCGTTGAAGACCTCGAGGATAATGAAAAACTGTTTTTT
TRBV5-1	-	-	TRBJ1-1	CASTPWGGGTEAFF	TGCGCCAGCACCCCGTGGGGCGGAGGCACTGAAGCTTTCTTT
TRBV28	-	once	TRBJ1-6	CASSPEHYNSPLHF	TGTGCCAGCAGCCCCGAGCATTATAATTCACCCCTCCACTTT
TRBV12-5	-	-	TRBJ2-1	CASGLGYNEQFF	TGTGCTAGTGGGTTGGGGTACAATGAGCAGTTCTTC
TRBV7-8	TRBD1	-	TRBJ2-4	CASSLVRGGAKNIQYF	TGTGCCAGCAGCTTAGTTAGAGGGGGCGCCAAAAACATTCAGTACTTC
TRBV28	-	-	TRBJ1-2	CASSLQGGYTF	TGTGCCAGCAGTTTACAGGGTGGCTACACCTTC
TRBV27	TRBD1	-	TRBJ1-1	CASRRQGTGNTEAFF	TGTGCCAGCAGACGACAGGGGACGGGAAACACTGAAGCTTTCTTT
TRBV28	-	-	TRBJ1-4	CASLDEKLFF	TGTGCCAGCCTAGATGAAAAACTGTTTTTT
TRBV7-8	-	-	TRBJ1-2	CASSLGTEGFRGYTF	TGTGCCAGCAGCTTAGGGACAGAAGGGTTTAGAGGCTACACCTTC
TRBV27	-	-	TRBJ1-1	CASSHLGGGDEAFF	TGTGCCAGCAGTCATTTGGGGGGGGGAGATGAAGCTTTCTTT
TRBV6-5	TRBD1	-	TRBJ2-1	CASNPGTDNEQFF	TGTGCCAGCAATCCCGGGACAGACAATGAGCAGTTCTTC
TRBV5-4	TRBD1	-	TRBJ2-3	CASSPGQGAVADTQYF	TGTGCCAGCAGCCCCGGACAGGGGGCTGTAGCAGATACGCAGTATTTT
TRBV2	TRBD1	-	TRBJ2-1	CAHSGTGGNEQFF	TGTGCCCATTCCGGGACAGGGGGTAATGAGCAGTTCTTC
TRBV9	-	-	TRBJ2-2	CASSVVGEIGELFF	TGTGCCAGCAGCGTAGTAGGGGAAATCGGGGAGCTGTTTTTT
TRBV25-1	-	-	TRBJ1-1	CASSDPPQGDTEAFF	TGTGCCAGCAGTGATCCGCCTCAAGGGGACACTGAAGCTTTCTTT